These 26 T cell receptor beta chains were all obtained from the same sample, sequenced in a study of response to subunit inactivated influenza vaccine. TCRdb re-derived calls from the RT-PCR reads in MiXCR, one entry per CDR3 protein. The profile shows hundreds of thousands of distinct CDR3 sequences, under 20% of them singletons. Source: PBMCs from blood, taken 4 to 6 days after vaccination. The receptors here all came from a middle-aged man who received an inactivated influenza vaccine.

This clonotype occurred a few times. The chain is built from TRBV25-1 and TRBJ2-7, with D tentatively TRBD1 (6 bases). The V gene's germline CDR1 is MGHDK and CDR2 SYGVNS. V lost 2 bases, J lost 3 bases, and 11 bases lay in between. This CDR3 spans 14 amino acids. In DNA, the CDR3 is TGTGCCAGCAGTGAAGGGGGCCGACGCTACGAGCAGTACTTC. It specifies CASSEGGRRYEQYF.

V and J are TRBV20-1 and TRBJ2-7, with D possibly being TRBD2 (5 bases). Per the germline V gene, CDR1 is DFQATT and CDR2 is SNEGSKA (reference sequence). Trimming shortened V by 3 bases and J by 0 bases, and 9 bases separated the two germline ends. The CDR3 loop spans 13 amino acids. The CDR3 loop reads CSARIASSYEQYF. CDR3 nucleotide sequence: TGCAGTGCTAGGATAGCGAGCTCCTACGAGCAGTACTTC.

The chain recombines TRBV27 with TRBJ2-1, with D perhaps matching TRBD2 (7 bases). With 2 bases removed from V and 5 bases from J, the gap between germline ends came to 22 bases. The CDR3 has 18 residues. Germline lookup yields CDR1 MNHEY and CDR2 SMNVEV (reference sequence). CDR3 DNA: TGTGCCAGCAGTTTAGGCGCTAGCGGCGGAGGACAGAACAATGAGCAGTTCTTC. Amino acids: CASSLGASGGGQNNEQFF.

This clonotype was detected a few times. The chain uses TRBV5-1 and TRBJ2-5; 7 bases match TRBD2. J gave up 0 bases and V 3 bases, and 8 bases lay outside the gene matches. Germline CDR1 is SGHRS and CDR2 is YFSETQ. CDR3 length: 16 amino acids. DNA of the CDR3: TGCGCCAGCAGCTCTCGGGGTAGCGGGTACCAAGAGACCCAGTACTTC. Protein: CASSSRGSGYQETQYF.

The J gene is TRBJ2-5, the V gene TRBV7-2, with 9 positions matching TRBD2. CDR1 SGHTA and CDR2 FQGNSA come from the germline V gene. There are 16 residues in the CDR3. V trimming: 2 bases; J trimming: 5 bases; junction bases outside the gene matches: 9. The CDR3 here is CASSLQAGGGGETQYF. The DNA for the CDR3 is TGTGCCAGCAGCTTACAAGCGGGGGGAGGAGGGGAGACCCAGTACTTC.

This sequence joins TRBV5-5 and TRBJ1-2; D gene uncertain. V was cut by 2 bases and J by 6 bases, with 8 bases left in between. The CDR3 is 12 amino acids. CDR1 and CDR2 from the germline V gene are SGHKS and YYEKEE (reference sequence). The CDR3 loop reads CASSFAEDGYTF. In DNA form, the CDR3 reads TGTGCCAGCAGCTTTGCAGAGGATGGCTACACCTTC.

This clonotype was recorded a few times. The chain has TRBV6-2 or TRBV6-3 and TRBJ1-6, with unresolved D. This CDR3 is 14 amino acids long. Germline V gene sequence: CDR1 MNHEY, CDR2 SVGEGT. V lost 6 bases and J lost 10, with 16 bases in between. The CDR3 protein is CASRQTRSWSPLHF. CDR3 DNA sequence: TGTGCCAGCAGACAGACTAGGTCGTGGTCACCCCTCCACTTT.

The chain recombines TRBV6-2 or TRBV6-3 with TRBJ2-3, with D perhaps TRBD2 (6 bases). CDR3 length: 15 residues. Germline assignment: CDR1 MNHEY and CDR2 SVGEGT. The ends were cut back, 5 bases at V and 4 bases at J, with 16 bases in the middle. CDR3 loop: CASSPRGYGADTQYF. CDR3 DNA: TGTGCCAGCAGTCCTCGGGGGTACGGTGCAGATACGCAGTATTTT.

V is TRBV4-1 and J is TRBJ1-1; tentative D call: TRBD1 (5 bases). V was cut by 4 bases and J by 2 bases, with 17 bases left in between. CDR3 length: 16 residues. From germline, CDR1 is MGHRA and CDR2 YSYEKL. CDR3 sequence: CASSPSMTRANTEAFF. Here the CDR3 DNA reads TGCGCCAGCAGCCCTTCTATGACCAGGGCCAACACTGAAGCTTTCTTT.

This clonotype was detected ten times or more. The rearrangement links TRBV20-1 to TRBJ2-5; 12 nucleotides match TRBD2. CDR3 size: 15 residues. Trimming took 3 bases from V and 4 from J; bases not matched to a gene: 6. Looked up from germline, CDR1 is DFQATT and CDR2 is SNEGSKA (reference sequence). The CDR3, as DNA: TGCAGTGCTAGTCCTAGCGGGGGGGCACGAGAGACCCAGTACTTC. Its protein product is CSASPSGGARETQYF.

The chain joins TRBV19 to TRBJ2-7, with D maybe TRBD2 (6 bases). Trimming removed 6 bases from V and 3 bases from J, with 18 bases in between. The CDR3 has 15 residues. Germline CDR1 LNHDA, CDR2 SQIVND (reference sequence). CDR3 coding DNA: TGTGCCAGTAGCGAGCGACCGGGAGCGATCTACGAGCAGTACTTC. It specifies CASSERPGAIYEQYF.

There are a few counts of this clonotype. This chain links TRBV4-3 with TRBJ2-1, with D tentatively TRBD1 (6 bases). This CDR3 has 16 amino acids. The V and J ends lost 0 bases and 12 bases respectively, with 21 bases between them. Germline V lookup: CDR1 LGHNA, CDR2 YSLEER. CDR3 region: CASSQDPQGSTLGQFF. The CDR3 DNA follows: TGCGCCAGCAGCCAAGATCCCCAGGGGAGCACTCTGGGGCAGTTCTTC.

The chain is built from TRBV9 and TRBJ2-3; TRBD2 matches 7 bases. With 2 bases clipped from V and 4 bases from J, the junction kept 7 bases outside the gene matches. Looked up from germline, CDR1 is SGDLS and CDR2 is YYNGEE. The length of the CDR3 is 15 residues. This chain's CDR3 is CASSVTGGIPDTQYF. CDR3 DNA sequence: TGTGCCAGCAGCGTGACGGGGGGTATTCCAGATACGCAGTATTTT.

The table lists this clonotype with many counts. CDR3 sequence: CASSLIAGRDEQFF. The CDR3 DNA is TGCGCCAGCAGCTTGATAGCCGGGCGCGATGAGCAGTTCTTC. The chain couples TRBV5-1 to TRBJ2-1; D not certain. Between the trimmed V and J ends, which lost 1 base and 8 bases, there was a span of 13 bases. The germline CDR1 and CDR2 sequences are SGHRS and YFSETQ. This CDR3 has 14 residues.

V is TRBV18 and J is TRBJ2-1; TRBD2 aligns across 8 bases. J was trimmed by 7 bases and V by 0 bases; bases with no gene match: 5. CDR1 is KGHSH, CDR2 LQKENI, per germline. The CDR3 extends over 15 amino acids. The CDR3 coding sequence is TGTGCCAGCTCACCACCGACTTCGGGAGGGAATGAGCAGTTCTTC. It codes for CASSPPTSGGNEQFF.

This clonotype was detected only a few times. This chain uses TRBV5-6 with TRBJ2-1, with TRBD2 matching over 7 bases. Per the germline V gene, CDR1 is SGHDT and CDR2 is YYEEEE. V shed 0 bases and J 7 bases; nucleotides not matched to a gene: 7. This CDR3 is built from 15 residues. CDR3 residues: CASSLDGRISNEQFF. DNA for the CDR3: TGTGCCAGCAGCTTGGACGGGAGGATATCGAATGAGCAGTTCTTC.

This clonotype appeared a few times. The genes are TRBV25-1 and TRBJ2-7, with a weak D call TRBD2 (6 bases). Trimming took off 5 bases at V and 6 bases at J, with 14 bases between the two ends. The V gene's germline CDR1 is MGHDK and CDR2 SYGVNS. CDR3 length: 13 residues. The CDR3 coding sequence is TGTGCCAGCAGTAGGCGGAGGGATGGCGAGCAGTACTTC. It specifies CASSRRRDGEQYF.

This clonotype turned up a few times. The chain carries TRBV28 and TRBJ2-3; 13 positions match TRBD2. The CDR3 extends over 17 amino acids. CDR1 MDHEN and CDR2 SYDVKM come from the germline V gene. The V and J ends lost 6 bases and 0 bases, in that order; junction bases with no gene match: 6. The CDR3 DNA reads TGTGCCAGCAGCCCGACGGGACTAGCGGGAAGCACAGATACGCAGTATTTT. Protein: CASSPTGLAGSTDTQYF.

There are a few counts of this clonotype. V usage is TRBV6-1 and J usage is TRBJ2-1; TRBD1 or TRBD2 may be the D gene (5 bases each). CDR3 length: 14 residues. The V gene lost 6 bases and the J gene lost 4 bases, with 13 bases spanning the gap. Germline V gives CDR1 MNHNS, CDR2 SASEGT. This chain's CDR3 is CASRKGTTYNEQFF. Written as DNA, the CDR3 is TGTGCCAGCAGAAAAGGGACCACTTACAATGAGCAGTTCTTC.

Many counts were recorded for this clonotype. The chain combines TRBV11-2 with TRBJ2-2, with TRBD1 matching 7 bases. Germline CDR1 reads SGHAT; CDR2 reads FQNNGV. The CDR3 length is 18 residues. Unmatched junction bases numbered 12, after V lost 5 bases and J lost 0 bases. The CDR3 sequence: CASSLRDSPYANTGELFF. As DNA, the CDR3 is TGTGCCAGCAGCCTCCGGGACAGCCCATACGCGAACACCGGGGAGCTGTTTTTT.

The rearrangement uses TRBV20-1 and TRBJ2-3, with 9 bases aligning to TRBD2. V lost 5 bases, J lost 3 bases, and 9 bases stayed unmatched. The V gene's germline CDR1 is DFQATT and CDR2 SNEGSKA (reference sequence). The CDR3 spans 15 residues. CDR3 residues: CSAFWRGGRTDTQYF. CDR3 nucleotide sequence: TGCAGTGCTTTTTGGCGGGGGGGCCGGACAGATACGCAGTATTTT.

This rearrangement joins TRBV10-2 to TRBJ1-6, with D possibly being TRBD1 (6 bases). The ends were cut back, 2 bases at V and 8 bases at J, with 13 bases in the middle. The CDR3 contains 15 residues. Looked up from germline, CDR1 is WSHSY and CDR2 is SAAADI. CDR3 DNA: TGCGCCAGCAGTGAGGGTGACAGGATCGATTCACCCCTCCACTTT. It specifies CASSEGDRIDSPLHF.

In this sample, this clonotype turned up a few times. This chain links TRBV20-1 with TRBJ2-3; D ambiguous. This CDR3 is 15 amino acids long. Trimming shortened V by 1 base and J by 3 bases, and 14 bases separated the two germline ends. Germline lookup yields CDR1 DFQATT and CDR2 SNEGSKA (reference sequence). In DNA, the CDR3 is TGCAGTGCTAGAGGGAATTTAAGGTTAACAGATACGCAGTATTTT. Protein product: CSARGNLRLTDTQYF.

This clonotype was found a few times. The chain recombines TRBV20-1 with TRBJ2-7; 9 positions match TRBD2. The CDR3 contains 15 residues. Per germline, CDR1 DFQATT and CDR2 SNEGSKA (reference sequence). Here the CDR3 reads CSDRVAGGSAYEQYF. The CDR3 nucleotides are TGCAGCGATCGGGTGGCGGGAGGGAGCGCCTACGAGCAGTACTTC.

This clonotype showed up just a few times. CDR3 nucleotide sequence: TGCAGTGCCATCGGGGACAGCTACGAGCAGTACTTC. This sequence encodes CSAIGDSYEQYF. The chain links TRBV20-1 to TRBJ2-7, with 7 nucleotides matching TRBD1. With 6 bases clipped from V and 3 bases from J, the junction kept 5 bases outside the gene matches. CDR1 is DFQATT and CDR2 is SNEGSKA in the germline V gene (reference sequence). This CDR3 is 12 amino acids long.

This chain connects TRBV29-1 to TRBJ1-2, with D possibly matching TRBD1 (5 bases). The CDR3 consists of 13 residues. The germline gives CDR1 SQVTM, CDR2 ANQGSEA. V was trimmed by 3 bases and J by 8 bases, leaving 16 bases between them. The CDR3: CSVEESGPSGYTF. The DNA for the CDR3 is TGCAGCGTTGAGGAGTCAGGGCCTAGCGGCTACACCTTC.